Shown below are 18 T cell receptor beta chains from a single sample sequenced in a study of regulatory T cells in long-lasting Graves disease. Arm-PCR of CDR3 regions and iRepertoire HTBI primers were used to build TCR beta libraries. In TCRdb, the multiplex PCR reads were re-called with MiXCR into one record per CDR3 protein. This table has 400,000 to 500,000 distinct CDR3 sequences, under 25% appearing once. Time point specified: persistent/refractory GD, antithyroid drugs over 5 years with positive TRAb. PBMC-extracted RNA yielded the TCR library. The sequenced sample was peripheral blood mononuclear cells (PBMCs), obtained when the disease was refractory, from a patient treated with antithyroid drugs. The origin of the receptors is a female donor with Graves disease.

V and J are TRBV6-1 and TRBJ1-4, with 8 bases lining up with TRBD1. V lost 10 bases, J lost 6 bases, and 4 bases stayed unmatched. This CDR3 has 12 amino acids. The germline gives CDR1 MNHNS, CDR2 SASEGT. Here the CDR3 reads CATLGQDEKLFF. CDR3 DNA: TGTGCCACCTTGGGACAGGATGAAAAACTGTTTTTT.

This chain's CDR3 is CASSITGTGAEKLFF. The CDR3 nucleotides are TGTGCCAGCAGTATAACCGGGACAGGGGCTGAAAAACTGTTTTTT. The rearrangement links TRBV27 to TRBJ1-4, with 10 bases that match TRBD1. The CDR3 has 15 residues. With V trimmed by 5 bases and J by 7 bases, 7 bases remained unmatched. Germline-derived CDR1 and CDR2 are MNHEY and SMNVEV (reference sequence).

This chain uses TRBV5-6 with TRBJ2-3; D might be TRBD1 (6 bases). Germline V gene data show CDR1 as SGHDT and CDR2 as YYEEEE. The ends were cut back, 1 base at V and 3 bases at J, with 12 bases in the middle. The CDR3 has 15 amino acids. Here the CDR3 reads CASSLLGAGTDTQYF. In DNA form, the CDR3 reads TGTGCCAGCAGCTTGTTGGGGGCCGGAACAGATACGCAGTATTTT.

About this clonotype: With a much larger clone just one base away, this may be a read error. This chain links TRBV19 with TRBJ1-2; D uncertain. The CDR3 has 11 residues. Trimming cost V 3 bases and J 13 bases, with 12 bases left between them. The germline gives CDR1 LNHDA, CDR2 SQIVND (reference sequence). This CDR3 reads CASSISGSFTF. As DNA, the CDR3 is TGTGCCAGTAGTATCTCCGGGAGCTTCACCTTC.

This clonotype was found many times. The V call is TRBV28, the J call TRBJ2-7; D is uncertain. V lost 3 bases and J lost 8, with 11 bases in between. This CDR3 region has 12 residues. From germline, CDR1 is MDHEN and CDR2 SYDVKM. The CDR3 bases are TGTGCCAGCAGTTTTCCCAGTATTCAGCAGTACTTC. It codes for CASSFPSIQQYF.

With respect to this clonotype: Just one base apart from a much larger clone, this may be a read error. The rearrangement uses TRBV12-3 or TRBV12-4 and TRBJ1-2; 7 bases map to TRBD1. The CDR3 consists of 14 residues. The CDR3 loop reads CANSRQGEIYGYTF. The CDR3 nucleotides are TGTGCCAACAGTAGACAGGGAGAGATCTATGGCTACACCTTC.

This clonotype was seen at least ten times. The chain recombines TRBV28 with TRBJ2-7; TRBD2 aligns across 9 bases. The CDR3 extends over 15 amino acids. Trimming took 2 bases from V and 1 from J; bases not matched to a gene: 3. In germline, CDR1 is MDHEN, CDR2 SYDVKM. CDR3 amino acids: CASSLPTSGSYEQYF. CDR3 in DNA: TGTGCCAGCAGTTTACCGACTAGCGGATCCTACGAGCAGTACTTC.

Only a few counts were recorded for this clonotype. The V gene is TRBV14, the J gene TRBJ2-2; D is unclear. Trimming removed 4 bases at V and 2 bases at J, with 11 bases between. The CDR3 loop spans 15 amino acids. The germline CDR1 and CDR2 sequences are SGHDN and FVKESK. For the CDR3, the DNA is TGTGCCAGCAGCCCCAAGGCAGGAAACACCGGGGAGCTGTTTTTT. It specifies CASSPKAGNTGELFF.

This chain links TRBV5-1 with TRBJ2-5, with a tentative D call TRBD1 (5 bases). Between the trimmed V and J ends, which lost 6 bases and 4 bases, there was a span of 13 bases. The CDR3 sequence is 13 residues long. The germline CDR1 and CDR2 sequences are SGHRS and YFSETQ. CDR3 sequence reads: CASKMAGLETQYF. CDR3 DNA sequence: TGCGCCAGCAAGATGGCAGGGTTAGAGACCCAGTACTTC.

This clonotype was recorded at least ten times. This rearrangement joins TRBV28 to TRBJ2-5; maybe TRBD1 (5 bases). Trimming took off 4 bases at V and 4 bases at J, with 16 bases between the two ends. The CDR3 runs 15 residues. CDR1 and CDR2 from the germline V gene are MDHEN and SYDVKM. CDR3 DNA sequence: TGTGCCAGCAGTTCCCTGGCAGGGAAAGGAGAGACCCAGTACTTC. As protein: CASSSLAGKGETQYF.

The chain joins TRBV9 to TRBJ2-3; possible D gene TRBD2, 5 bases. The CDR3 consists of 15 residues. V dropped 3 bases and J dropped 5 bases, with 16 bases sitting between them. Germline V gives CDR1 SGDLS, CDR2 YYNGEE. CDR3 amino acids: CASSGGPRSRDTQYF. The CDR3 DNA reads TGTGCCAGCAGCGGAGGGCCACGGTCCCGAGATACGCAGTATTTT.

This clonotype came up many times. The chain has TRBV7-2 and TRBJ1-1, with D possibly being TRBD1 (6 bases). From germline, CDR1 is SGHTA and CDR2 FQGNSA. The ends were cut back, 5 bases at V and 2 bases at J, with 12 bases in the middle. The CDR3 is made up of 14 amino acids. The CDR3: CASSPGGLNTEAFF. The CDR3 nucleotides are TGTGCCAGCAGCCCGGGGGGCCTTAACACTGAAGCTTTCTTT.

This clonotype was seen at least ten times. The rearrangement joins TRBV5-5 to TRBJ2-7; the D is unclear. Per germline, CDR1 SGHKS and CDR2 YYEKEE (reference sequence). V lost 2 bases and J 0 bases, leaving 12 bases between the germline ends. This CDR3 region has 15 residues. CDR3 bases: TGTGCCAGCAGCTTCCAGGACGGGTACTCCTACGAGCAGTACTTC. It specifies CASSFQDGYSYEQYF.

This clonotype has ten or more counts. The chain employs TRBV27 and TRBJ2-1; TRBD2 agrees at 7 bases. The length of the CDR3 is 15 residues. With 3 bases clipped from V and 2 bases from J, the junction kept 4 bases outside the gene matches. Germline values: CDR1 MNHEY, CDR2 SMNVEV (reference sequence). The CDR3 region is CASSLRLAAYNEQFF. CDR3 nucleotide sequence: TGTGCCAGCAGTTTGCGTCTAGCGGCCTACAATGAGCAGTTCTTC.

The chain joins TRBV6-2 or TRBV6-3 to TRBJ1-1; D ambiguous. The V and J ends lost 2 bases and 5 bases respectively, with 12 bases between them. Germline V gene lookup returns CDR1 MNHEY and CDR2 SVGEGT. CDR3 length equals 14 residues. The CDR3 coding sequence is TGTGCCAGCAGTTACAGCCTTTTGGAAACTGAAGCTTTCTTT. Its translation: CASSYSLLETEAFF.

In its sample, this clonotype was seen a few times. V usage is TRBV7-6 and J usage is TRBJ1-4, with D possibly matching TRBD1 (6 bases). Deletions cut 2 bases from V and 7 bases from J, with 11 bases between. Looked up from germline, CDR1 is SGHVS and CDR2 is FNYEAQ. This CDR3 spans 14 amino acids. CDR3 loop: CASSLRQEGEKLFF. In DNA form, the CDR3 reads TGTGCCAGCAGCTTACGACAGGAAGGTGAAAAACTGTTTTTT.

This clonotype showed up many times. V usage is TRBV6-1 and J usage is TRBJ1-1; D remains unclear. Per the germline V gene, CDR1 is MNHNS and CDR2 is SASEGT. V lost 7 bases and J lost 3, with 15 bases in between. The CDR3 consists of 14 residues. The CDR3 coding sequence is TGTGCCAGCACCCACCTGGGCGCCGACACTGAAGCTTTCTTT. Its translation: CASTHLGADTEAFF.

In its sample, this clonotype was seen a few times. The chain carries TRBV9 and TRBJ2-2, with D perhaps TRBD2 (5 bases). Germline V gene lookup returns CDR1 SGDLS and CDR2 YYNGEE. This CDR3 spans 15 amino acids. V was shortened by 4 bases and J by 5 bases, with 15 bases between the two germline ends. The CDR3 coding sequence is TGTGCCAGCAGCCCCAAGCCAACGGGGACCGGGGAGCTGTTTTTT. It encodes CASSPKPTGTGELFF.